These 2 T cell receptor beta chains originate from one sample sequenced in a study of T cells expressing NK-cell markers. From its re-call of the 5' RACE reads, TCRdb lists each CDR3 protein once, without DNA. Here the sample table reports 550,000 or so distinct CDR3 sequences. Sequencing used blood T cells: a sorted CD56 or NKG2C T cell subset, CD4+ or CD8+ T cells, or bulk PBMC T cells (not recorded which). The receptors shown here come from a young man in good health.

The rearrangement joins TRBV27 to TRBJ2-3; TCRdb outputs TRBD1, but without DNA this stays unchecked. CDR1 is MNHEY, CDR2 SMNVEV, per germline (reference sequence). The CDR3 is 16 amino acids. CDR3 loop: CASSLYPGGETDTQYF.

The rearrangement uses TRBV20-1 and TRBJ2-1; TCRdb lists TRBD2, though no DNA is available to test this call. Germline-derived CDR1 and CDR2 are DFQATT and SNEGSKA (reference sequence). CDR3 size: 17 residues. The CDR3 region is CSAGGLAERSSYNEQFF.